This paragraph covers one TCR beta chain sequence. A few counts support this clonotype. Its antigen is not yet known. The sample holds no much larger clone one base away, and base qualities are not on file. The data stem from a study of blood T cells in healthy people across ages (dated by TCRdb to the mid-2010s). Describing the broader study: Template switching captured roughly one uniquely barcoded TCR beta cDNA molecule per two T cells in model experiments. The study measured age-related changes in TCR beta repertoire diversity using deep sequencing normalized with unique cDNA molecular identifiers. The donors were divided into four age groups: young (average roughly 17 years), middle-aged (about 40), aged (around 67) and long-lived (82). To avoid experimental bias, donors of different ages were randomly spread across the sequencing lanes. For two donors (one aged 18 to 30 and one aged 80 or older), the study analyzed two additional independent replicas of 1 million unique cDNA reads from the same blood draw.

Beyond this particular receptor, the publication reports: As age increased, observed TCR beta diversity per million T cells dropped in a roughly linear way, and a significant reduction was already evident by age about 36. Total diversity estimates from one million sequenced T cells were considered lower bounds and underestimates. Because the CMV infection status of the donors was unknown, age-related changes in expanded clonotypes may potentially have been confounded. Conclusive comparison of naive and antigen-experienced compartments was prevented by the profiling of bulk unsorted PBMCs. Compared with the aged group, the long-lived group had more naive CD4+ T cells, fewer expanded clones and increased TCR diversity, suggesting age selection. The percentage of naive T cells measured by flow cytometry correlated strongly with observed TCR beta diversity.

Library preparation used 5' RACE. Sequenced using an Illumina HiSeq 2500. A second PCR of about 7 to 12 cycles was performed with a sample-barcoded 5' primer and a J-beta primer mix. A unique molecular identifier was introduced onto each TCR beta cDNA molecule by a template-switch 5' adaptor carrying 12 random nucleotides. At least 3 million CDR3-containing paired-end reads were obtained from each sample. First-strand cDNA synthesis was performed from all RNA using the Mint cDNA synthesis kit, with priming by a TRBC-specific oligonucleotide. Following uracil-DNA glycosylase treatment, a first 18-cycle PCR with universal primers M1SS and BC2_uni_R was performed on all cDNA. The source study handled its data this way. Normalization of each sample was performed by random selection of 1 million high-quality reads, each carrying a distinct molecular identifier. Reads sharing molecular identifiers were discarded rather than binned into consensus sequences. MiTCR, with a Q25 quality threshold and the strictest error-elimination algorithm, was used for CDR3 identification, clonotype clustering and error correction. Lower-bound total TCR beta diversity was estimated with a nonparametric unseen species model using Euler transformation. The raw public reads went through TCRdb reprocessing: fastp at Q25, MiXCR clone calling, in-frame beta chains kept. One record per CDR3 amino acid sequence lists the most common genes and DNA. TCRdb's processing, not the study's, gives the V and J calls here. This sample lists roughly 640,000 distinct CDR3 sequences; 25% to 30% were detected once. 15% to 18% of the sample is held by the ten biggest clonotypes.

CDR1 and CDR2 (MNHEY, SVGEGT) derive from the germline V gene. The trim is 10 bases for V and 5 bases for J, with a gap of 11 bases between the germline ends. Inclusive of the bounding cysteine and phenylalanine, the CDR3 is 12 residues long. The DNA shown is the 36-base CDR3, in frame from base 1. The roughly 39 donors, aged about 6 to 100 years, were systemically healthy Caucasian individuals from Russia. Each donor gave ten milliliters of peripheral blood, collected into EDTA-treated Vacutainer tubes. PBMCs were isolated by Ficoll-Paque density-gradient centrifugation, with at least 7 million obtained per sample. Total RNA was extracted from PBMCs with Trizol reagent, with at least 5.5 micrograms obtained per sample. For every donor, an aliquot of PBMCs went through flow cytometry to measure the percentages of naive CD45RAhigh/CD27high T cells.

The sample was blood. The rearrangement combines TRBV6-2 or TRBV6-3 with TRBJ2-2, and the D gene may be TRBD2, 5 bases matching. The TCR originated in a woman older than 75 in good health. The CDR3: CATALGTGELFF. DNA sequence: TGTGCCACCGCACTAGGGACCGGGGAGCTGTTTTTT.